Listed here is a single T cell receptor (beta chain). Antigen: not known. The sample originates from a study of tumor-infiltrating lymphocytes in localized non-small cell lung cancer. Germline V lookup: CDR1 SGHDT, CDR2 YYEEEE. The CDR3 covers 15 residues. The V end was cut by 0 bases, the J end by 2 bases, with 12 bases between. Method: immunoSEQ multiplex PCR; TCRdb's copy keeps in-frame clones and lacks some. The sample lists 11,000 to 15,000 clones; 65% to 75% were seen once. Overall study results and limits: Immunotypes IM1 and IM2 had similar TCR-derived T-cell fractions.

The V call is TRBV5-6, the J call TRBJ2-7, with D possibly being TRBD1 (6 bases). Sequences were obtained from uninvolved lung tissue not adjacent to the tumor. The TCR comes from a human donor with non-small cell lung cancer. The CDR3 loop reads CASSLEARGAYEQYF. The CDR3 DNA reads TGTGCCAGCAGCTTGGAGGCCAGGGGAGCCTACGAGCAGTACTTC. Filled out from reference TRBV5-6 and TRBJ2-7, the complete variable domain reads DAGVTQSPTHLIKTRGQQVTLRCSPKSGHDTVSWYQQALGQGPQFIFQYYEEEERQRGNFPDRFSGHQFPNYSSELNVNALLLGDSALYLCASSLEARGAYEQYFGPGTRLTVT.